Shown below are 17 T cell receptor beta chains from a single sample sequenced in a study of shared clonotypes between healthy human individuals (dated by TCRdb to 2019 to 2021). Libraries were made using the immunoSEQ multiplex PCR assay. TCRdb re-hosts the immuneACCESS table, in-frame sequences only. Its copies lack some clones; in the studies checked, an unresolved V gene accounts for under half of them, and the cause for the rest is not known. This sample lists 1,500,000 or so clones; roughly 98.5% were detected once. The biggest ten clones account for about 0.4% of the sample. Sequencing input: naive CD4+ T cells sorted from blood. The sample's cell subset or site label, decoded: CD45RA+ positively selected. The receptors come from a man younger than 40 in good health.

This clone was detected only once. The rearrangement joins TRBV11-2 to TRBJ2-2, with D tentatively TRBD2 (5 bases). The CDR3 runs 16 residues. The germline V gene encodes CDR1 SGHAT and CDR2 FQNNGV. Trimming pared 2 bases from V and 1 base from J, leaving 11 bases between. CDR3 residues: CASSLIRGGNTGELFF. CDR3 in DNA: TGTGCCAGCAGCTTAATTCGTGGAGGGAACACCGGGGAGCTGTTTTTT.

The CDR3 loop is CASSLAGQGARYVETQYF. CDR3 nucleotides: TGTGCCAGCAGCTTGGCGGGACAGGGGGCTCGTTACGTGGAGACCCAGTACTTC. V usage is TRBV5-4 and J usage is TRBJ2-5; 12 bases agree with TRBD1. This CDR3 has 18 amino acids. Germline CDR1 is SGHNT and CDR2 is YYREEE (reference sequence). With 0 bases clipped from V and 5 bases from J, the junction kept 11 bases outside the gene matches.

The chain links TRBV5-1 to TRBJ2-7; D is unresolved. Trimming shortened V by 0 bases and J by 0 bases, and 16 bases separated the two germline ends. The CDR3 is made up of 17 amino acids. Germline values: CDR1 SGHRS, CDR2 YFSETQ. The CDR3 protein is CASSLGLGSESSYEQYF. The DNA for the CDR3 is TGCGCCAGCAGCTTGGGGCTTGGGTCCGAGAGCTCCTACGAGCAGTACTTC.

For this clone: The sample contains more than one DNA sequence encoding this CDR3. The chain carries TRBV7-9 and TRBJ1-3; tentative D call: TRBD1 (5 bases). The germline V and J ends were trimmed by 4 bases and 1 base, with 11 bases remaining between them. CDR3 size: 15 residues. From germline, CDR1 is SEHNR and CDR2 FQNEAQ (reference sequence). CDR3: CASSSPGDSGNTIYF. The CDR3 bases are TGTGCCAGCAGCTCCCCGGGGGATTCTGGAAACACCATATATTTT.

The J gene is TRBJ1-5, the V gene TRBV19, with TRBD1 as a possible D gene (5 bases). The germline CDR1 and CDR2 sequences are LNHDA and SQIVND (reference sequence). The V gene lost 3 bases and the J gene lost 3 bases, with 15 bases spanning the gap. This CDR3 spans 16 amino acids. CDR3 protein: CASSIFARGFNQPQHF. The CDR3 DNA is TGTGCCAGTAGTATTTTCGCGAGGGGTTTCAATCAGCCCCAGCATTTT. Full variable domain (outside the CDR3, taken from reference TRBV19 and TRBJ1-5): DGGITQSPKYLFRKEGQNVTLSCEQNLNHDAMYWYRQDPGQGLRLIYYSQIVNDFQKGDIAEGYSVSREKKESFPLTVTSAQKNPTAFYLCASSIFARGFNQPQHFGDGTRLSIL.

The V gene is TRBV6-5, the J gene TRBJ1-2; D ambiguous. Germline CDR1 and CDR2: MNHEY and SVGAGI. The V and J ends lost 6 bases and 5 bases respectively, with 16 bases between them. This CDR3 contains 14 residues. The CDR3 region has the DNA TGTGCCAGCAGACCGGAGGCAGGCCGGTATGGCTACACCTTC. Protein: CASRPEAGRYGYTF.

This clone was counted once. This rearrangement joins TRBV5-5 to TRBJ2-3; TRBD2 agrees at 7 bases. CDR3 length: 16 amino acids. The germline V gene has CDR1 SGHKS and CDR2 YYEKEE (reference sequence). J lost 2 bases, V lost 2 bases, and 8 bases had no gene match. The CDR3 DNA reads as TGTGCCAGCAGCTTCCGGCGTCTAGCGGTCACAGATACGCAGTATTTT. This encodes CASSFRRLAVTDTQYF.

The J gene is TRBJ1-5, the V gene TRBV10-3; 7 nucleotides align to TRBD1. The CDR3 is made up of 13 amino acids. Germline CDR1 and CDR2: ENHRY and SYGVKD. V lost 5 bases to trimming and J lost 4 bases; unmatched junction nucleotides: 2. CDR3 residues: CAISRQGNQPQHF. DNA for the CDR3: TGTGCCATCAGTCGACAGGGAAATCAGCCCCAGCATTTT.

This chain joins TRBV14 and TRBJ1-3; D not resolved. This CDR3 contains 17 residues. Trimming pared 1 base from V and 0 bases from J, leaving 13 bases between. Germline loops: CDR1 SGHDN, CDR2 FVKESK. CDR3 region: CASSQVGAPFSGNTIYF. Written as DNA, the CDR3 is TGTGCCAGCAGCCAAGTAGGTGCACCTTTCTCTGGAAACACCATATATTTT.

J is TRBJ2-3 and V is TRBV9; 10 positions match TRBD2. The length of the CDR3 is 18 residues. V gave up 3 bases and J gave up 0 bases; unmatched junction bases: 10. Germline V gene data show CDR1 as SGDLS and CDR2 as YYNGEE. CDR3 sequence reads: CASSAHFLAGESTDTQYF. In DNA, the CDR3 is TGTGCCAGCAGCGCACATTTTCTAGCGGGGGAAAGCACAGATACGCAGTATTTT. The variable domain in full, with the rest retrieved from reference TRBV9 and TRBJ2-3, is DSGVTQTPKHLITATGQRVTLRCSPRSGDLSVYWYQQSLDQGLQFLIQYYNGEERAKGNILERFSAQQFPDLHSELNLSSLELGDSALYFCASSAHFLAGESTDTQYFGPGTRLTVL.

As DNA, the CDR3 is TGTGCTAGTGGTTTGGGGGGGACTACCCTCAACAATGAGCAGTTCTTC. This codes for CASGLGGTTLNNEQFF. V is TRBV12-5 and J is TRBJ2-1; TRBD2 agrees at 7 bases. The germline V gene has CDR1 LGHNT and CDR2 FRNRAP. CDR3 length: 16 amino acids. Unmatched junction bases numbered 8, after V lost 1 base and J lost 5 bases.

V gene TRBV5-6 combines with J gene TRBJ2-1, with no clear D. Between the trimmed V and J ends, which lost 4 bases and 5 bases, there was a span of 16 bases. CDR3 size: 15 residues. Germline V CDR1 and CDR2: SGHDT, YYEEEE. The CDR3 loop reads CASSPRTIIDNEQFF. The CDR3 region has the DNA TGTGCCAGCAGCCCGAGGACCATAATCGACAATGAGCAGTTCTTC.

The chain couples TRBV5-1 to TRBJ2-5; no firm D call. The CDR3 has 13 amino acids. V lost 0 bases and J 4 bases, leaving 7 bases between the germline ends. The V gene's germline CDR1 is SGHRS and CDR2 YFSETQ. This CDR3 reads CASSLVGSETQYF. CDR3 DNA: TGCGCCAGCAGCTTGGTGGGGTCAGAGACCCAGTACTTC.

CDR3 sequence reads: CASSHRDSDGYTF. As DNA, the CDR3 is TGTGCCAGTAGTCACCGGGACAGTGATGGCTACACCTTC. The chain carries TRBV19 and TRBJ1-2; 7 bases match TRBD1. The V gene end was trimmed by 5 bases and the J gene end by 6 bases; junction bases not matched to a gene: 6. Germline V gives CDR1 LNHDA, CDR2 SQIVND (reference sequence). This CDR3 comprises 13 residues.

The chain couples TRBV9 to TRBJ1-3; TRBD1 agrees at 7 bases. Germline trimming cut 4 bases from V and 0 bases from J; bases unmatched to any gene: 10. This CDR3 contains 17 residues. Germline CDR1 is SGDLS and CDR2 is YYNGEE. The CDR3 here is CASSLYDRASSGNTIYF. CDR3 DNA: TGTGCCAGCAGCCTATATGACAGGGCGAGCTCTGGAAACACCATATATTTT.

This sequence joins TRBV10-3 and TRBJ1-1; no clear D. This CDR3 has 12 residues. From germline, CDR1 is ENHRY and CDR2 SYGVKD. The V gene lost 5 bases and the J gene lost 1 base, with 5 bases spanning the gap. CDR3 amino acids: CAISTANTEAFF. The CDR3 bases are TGTGCCATCAGTACGGCGAACACTGAAGCTTTCTTT.

The chain combines TRBV5-1 with TRBJ2-2; 7 bases fit TRBD2. The junction had 5 bases not matched to a gene; V was cut back by 2 bases and J by 1 base. The CDR3 consists of 16 residues. The germline V gene has CDR1 SGHRS and CDR2 YFSETQ. In DNA, the CDR3 is TGCGCCAGCAGCTTATTTCCGGGAGGGAACACCGGGGAGCTGTTTTTT. Translating gives CASSLFPGGNTGELFF. Variable domain in full (rest from reference TRBV5-1 and TRBJ2-2): KAGVTQTPRYLIKTRGQQVTLSCSPISGHRSVSWYQQTPGQGLQFLFEYFSETQRNKGNFPGRFSGRQFSNSRSEMNVSTLELGDSALYLCASSLFPGGNTGELFFGEGSRLTVL.